The 12 T cell receptor beta chains presented below share a single source sample, sequenced in a study of cytomegalovirus exposure and HLA in healthy donors (dated by TCRdb to the late 2010s). Library generation was performed with the immunoSEQ multiplex PCR assay. In TCRdb, the immuneACCESS table is reduced to in-frame sequences with V and J assigned. These tables do not hold every clone; where another copy was compared, an unresolved V gene accounts for under half, and the others remain unexplained. This sample comprises 250,000 to 400,000 clones, approximately 91% of them detected only once. Together, the top ten hold around 0.96% of the sample. The specimen was PBMCs. Receptors originate from a man aged 30-40 years in good health and CMV-seronegative.

The table lists this clone with a count of one. The chain has TRBV5-1 and TRBJ1-4, with 8 bases matching TRBD1. Germline V gives CDR1 SGHRS, CDR2 YFSETQ. CDR3 length: 14 residues. Trimming removed 4 bases from V and 7 bases from J; junction bases left unmatched: 6. The CDR3 region has the DNA TGCGCCAGCAGCCTGCAGGGGGCTGGTGAAAAACTGTTTTTT. Encoded protein: CASSLQGAGEKLFF.

The chain couples TRBV5-5 to TRBJ2-7; TRBD1 aligns across 7 bases. The V gene's germline CDR1 is SGHKS and CDR2 YYEKEE (reference sequence). CDR3 length equals 13 residues. V lost 5 bases, J lost 7 bases, and 9 bases stayed unmatched. CDR3 region: CASSYRGWNEQYF. The CDR3 DNA reads TGTGCCAGCAGTTACAGGGGCTGGAATGAGCAGTACTTC.

This rearrangement joins TRBV9 to TRBJ2-1; D perhaps matches TRBD1 (6 bases). The V end was cut by 4 bases, the J end by 6 bases, with 14 bases between. CDR3 length: 14 amino acids. Per the germline V gene, CDR1 is SGDLS and CDR2 is YYNGEE. The CDR3 region has the DNA TGTGCCAGCAGCCCCAGGGGCAGGGCCAATGAGCAGTTCTTC. It codes for CASSPRGRANEQFF.

The CDR3 loop reads CASSPQTAINEKLFF. The CDR3 DNA sequence: TGTGCCAGCAGCCCGCAGACAGCAATCAATGAAAAACTGTTTTTT. This chain joins TRBV9 and TRBJ1-4; D might be TRBD1 (5 bases). There are 15 residues in the CDR3. V lost 4 bases and J 5 bases, leaving 15 bases between the germline ends. CDR1 is SGDLS and CDR2 is YYNGEE in the germline V gene.

The rearrangement joins TRBV7-9 to TRBJ2-7; TRBD2 might be the D (6 bases). The germline V and J ends were trimmed by 5 bases and 0 bases, with 14 bases remaining between them. This CDR3 has 15 amino acids. CDR1 and CDR2 from the germline V gene are SEHNR and FQNEAQ (reference sequence). The CDR3 sequence: CASSHAREVSYEQYF. The CDR3 nucleotides read TGTGCCAGCAGCCATGCCAGGGAGGTCTCCTACGAGCAGTACTTC.

This clone has more than one count but fewer than ten. J is TRBJ2-7 and V is TRBV5-4; 10 bases line up with TRBD1. CDR3 length equals 13 residues. Trimming at V came to 5 bases and at J to 5 bases, leaving 4 bases not matched to a gene. The V gene's germline CDR1 is SGHNT and CDR2 YYREEE (reference sequence). The CDR3 protein is CASRPGQGNEQYF. The CDR3 DNA reads TGTGCCAGCAGGCCGGGACAGGGGAACGAGCAGTACTTC. Using reference TRBV5-4 and TRBJ2-7 for the parts outside the CDR3, the full variable domain is ETGVTQSPTHLIKTRGQQVTLRCSSQSGHNTVSWYQQALGQGPQFIFQYYREEENGRGNFPPRFSGLQFPNYSSELNVNALELDDSALYLCASRPGQGNEQYFGPGTRLTVT.

V is TRBV4-2 and J is TRBJ2-5; 7 positions match TRBD2. Trimming took 4 bases from V and 5 from J; bases not matched to a gene: 10. The CDR3 has 15 amino acids. Germline CDR1 is LGHNA and CDR2 is YNFKEQ. CDR3 loop: CASSPGRGEGETQYF. CDR3 in DNA: TGTGCCAGCAGCCCCGGGAGAGGGGAGGGCGAGACCCAGTACTTC.

The V gene is TRBV4-1, the J gene TRBJ2-5; 11 bases align to TRBD1. The CDR3 runs to 16 residues. V shed 0 bases, J shed 5 bases, and the junction held 5 bases outside the gene matches. Germline V CDR1 and CDR2: MGHRA, YSYEKL. In nucleotides, the CDR3 is TGCGCCAGCAGCCAAGATGGGACAGGGGGATTTGAGACCCAGTACTTC. Its protein is CASSQDGTGGFETQYF.

J is TRBJ1-1 and V is TRBV9, with D uncertain. Germline assignment: CDR1 SGDLS and CDR2 YYNGEE. V was trimmed by 0 bases and J by 1 base, leaving 13 bases between them. The CDR3 totals 16 residues. The CDR3 sequence is CASSVVTGAWNTEAFF. In DNA form, the CDR3 reads TGTGCCAGCAGCGTAGTAACGGGAGCGTGGAACACTGAAGCTTTCTTT.

The rearrangement uses TRBV7-8 and TRBJ2-7, with TRBD1 identical over 9 bases. The ends lost 0 bases at V and 1 base at J; junction bases unmatched: 1. Germline V gene data show CDR1 as SGHVS and CDR2 as FQNEAQ. CDR3 size: 15 residues. In DNA form, the CDR3 reads TGTGCCAGCAGCTTAGCCGGGACAGGGTCCTACGAGCAGTACTTC. Protein: CASSLAGTGSYEQYF.

This chain links TRBV6-6 with TRBJ1-6; D is ambiguous. The germline gives CDR1 MNHNY, CDR2 SVGAGI (reference sequence). Between the trimmed V and J ends, which lost 0 bases and 5 bases, there was a span of 8 bases. The CDR3 is made up of 15 amino acids. The CDR3 nucleotides are TGTGCCAGCAGTTACTCGTCGGGAGATAATTCACCCCTCCACTTT. Amino acid sequence: CASSYSSGDNSPLHF.

This rearrangement joins TRBV5-1 to TRBJ2-5; 9 bases line up with TRBD1. The CDR3 has 15 residues. CDR1 SGHRS and CDR2 YFSETQ come from the germline V gene. V was pared by 5 bases and J by 4 bases, with 9 bases of the junction left unmatched. The CDR3 DNA follows: TGCGCCAGCAGGGGAGAACAGGGGGCTTTAGAGACCCAGTACTTC. It translates to CASRGEQGALETQYF.